The 3 T cell receptor beta chains below all came from one sample that was sequenced in a study of beta chain features in type 1 diabetes. Sequencing targeted expressed TCRB transcripts, as all isolated RNA had been reverse transcribed. Sequencing was performed with immunoSEQ multiplex PCR; in TCRdb, only in-frame clones are kept and a portion is missing. The table lists just over 600,000 clones, 15% to 17% of them singletons, with about 0.086% in the top ten. The specimen sequenced was naive CD4+ T cells from blood. These receptors were collected from a young man in good health.

V and J are TRBV27 and TRBJ1-5; D gene uncertain. The V and J ends lost 5 bases and 4 bases respectively, with 9 bases between them. Germline V CDR1 and CDR2: MNHEY, SMNVEV (reference sequence). This CDR3 is 13 amino acids long. The DNA for the CDR3 is TGTGCCAGCAGTAGCGTGATTAATCAGCCCCAGCATTTT. Its protein product is CASSSVINQPQHF.

This rearrangement joins TRBV4-2 to TRBJ1-6; the D is unclear. Trimming stripped 5 bases from V and 0 bases from J, with 8 bases between. Germline loops: CDR1 LGHNA, CDR2 YNFKEQ. The CDR3 spans 15 residues. The CDR3 protein is CASSESDSYNSPLHF. The CDR3 coding sequence is TGTGCCAGCAGCGAGAGCGACTCCTATAATTCACCCCTCCACTTT.

The chain employs TRBV7-3 and TRBJ1-6, with TRBD1 matching 9 bases. Germline V lookup: CDR1 SGHTA, CDR2 FQGTGA. With V trimmed by 1 base and J by 4 bases, 2 bases remained unmatched. This CDR3 is built from 16 residues. The CDR3: CASSLNGQGYNSPLHF. CDR3 DNA sequence: TGTGCCAGCAGCTTAAACGGACAGGGGTATAATTCACCCCTCCACTTT.